Below, 14 T cell receptor beta chains from the same sample are listed, as sequenced in a study of shared clonotypes between healthy human individuals. Clones were sequenced by immunoSEQ multiplex PCR, and TCRdb holds only the in-frame ones, with some missing. The sample holds over a million clones, about three quarters seen once. The sequenced material came from memory CD4+ T cells sorted from blood. Sample subset: CD45RA-negative fraction. The source is a man between 18 and 29 years old in good health.

The chain has TRBV28 and TRBJ1-2, with 8 nucleotides matching TRBD1. The CDR3 runs to 15 residues. Germline V CDR1 and CDR2: MDHEN, SYDVKM. The ends lost 8 bases at V and 4 bases at J; junction bases unmatched: 12. CDR3 DNA sequence: TGTGCCAGCTCTCTTGGTGGACAGGGATTCTATGGCTACACCTTC. This gives the protein CASSLGGQGFYGYTF.

This sequence joins TRBV18 and TRBJ2-3; TRBD2 matches 11 bases. Germline V lookup: CDR1 KGHSH, CDR2 LQKENI. This CDR3 spans 17 amino acids. Germline trimming cut 5 bases from V and 2 bases from J; bases unmatched to any gene: 9. DNA of the CDR3: TGTGCCAGCTCAAGCCGACTAGCGGGATGGGACACAGATACGCAGTATTTT. Translation: CASSSRLAGWDTDTQYF.

Regarding this clone: An end of the junction does not agree with germline; a read error may underlie this. V and J are TRBV15 and TRBJ2-5, with D uncertain. Per the germline V gene, CDR1 is LNHNV and CDR2 is YYDKDF (reference sequence). CDR3 size: 12 residues. The CDR3 DNA follows: TGTGCCTCAAGCAGGTATCAAGAGCCCCAGTACTTC. Translated: CASSRYQEPQYF. Supplemented by reference TRBV15 and TRBJ2-5, the full variable domain reads DAMVIQNPRYQVTQFGKPVTLSCSQTLNHNVMYWYQQKSSQAPKLLFHYYDKDFNNEADTPDNFQSRRPNTSFCFLDIRSPGLGDTAMYLCASSRYQEPQYFGPGTRLLVL.

V is TRBV4-1 and J is TRBJ2-2, with D perhaps TRBD1 (6 bases). CDR3 length: 16 amino acids. CDR1 and CDR2 (germline): MGHRA, YSYEKL. The V gene lost 3 bases and the J gene lost 4 bases, with 15 bases spanning the gap. The CDR3 loop reads CASSHGATQGTGELFF. DNA of the CDR3: TGCGCCAGCAGCCATGGGGCCACACAGGGCACCGGGGAGCTGTTTTTT.

The chain employs TRBV29-1 and TRBJ1-4, with TRBD1 matching 8 bases. J gave up 2 bases and V 5 bases, and 4 bases lay outside the gene matches. CDR1 is SQVTM, CDR2 ANQGSEA, per germline. The CDR3 sequence is 14 residues long. The CDR3 loop is CSVTQGATNEKLFF. The CDR3 region has the DNA TGCAGCGTTACGCAGGGGGCTACTAATGAAAAACTGTTTTTT.

V is TRBV9 and J is TRBJ2-7; D is perhaps TRBD1 (6 bases). This CDR3 is 15 amino acids long. CDR1 SGDLS and CDR2 YYNGEE come from the germline V gene. Trimming left V 0 bases short and J 3 bases short, with 13 bases between. The CDR3 DNA reads TGTGCCAGCAGCGTAGACGCCAGGGGATTCTACGAGCAGTACTTC. This encodes CASSVDARGFYEQYF.

With respect to this clone: A much larger clone differs from this one at a single base, so this may be a read error. The same CDR3 arises from other DNA sequences in this sample as well. The rearrangement links TRBV5-1 to TRBJ1-4; no firm D call. This CDR3 comprises 14 residues. Per the germline V gene, CDR1 is SGHRS and CDR2 is YFSETQ. Trimming took 0 bases from V and 2 from J, leaving 5 bases between them. CDR3 sequence: CASSLAGTNEKLFF. In nucleotides, the CDR3 is TGCGCCAGCAGCTTGGCGGGGACTAATGAAAAACTGTTTTTT.

This clone was seen more than once but under ten times. The rearrangement uses TRBV21-1 and TRBJ2-1; the table's D gene call, TRBD1, was not cross checked with the DNA. TRBV21-1 is noted as a pseudogene. This CDR3 comprises 13 residues. The CDR3 region is CASIGTEYNEQFF. CDR3 sequence (DNA): TGTGCCAGCATAGGGACAGAATACAATGAGCAGTTCTTC.

This clone turned up a few times. In the same sample, other DNA sequences code for this CDR3. J is TRBJ1-6 and V is TRBV7-2; no clear D. Deletions cut 3 bases from V and 8 bases from J, with 8 bases between. This CDR3 has 13 residues. CDR1 SGHTA and CDR2 FQGNSA come from the germline V gene. CDR3 nucleotide sequence: TGTGCCAGCAGCTTGGTGGAAGATTCACCCCTCCACTTT. It specifies CASSLVEDSPLHF.

V gene TRBV6-1 combines with J gene TRBJ2-7; D not certain. Germline-derived CDR1 and CDR2 are MNHNS and SASEGT. Trimming removed 1 base at V and 1 base at J, with 5 bases between. This CDR3 is built from 13 residues. CDR3 in DNA: TGTGCCAGCAGTGAAGAGGTTTCCTACGAGCAGTACTTC. Amino acid sequence: CASSEEVSYEQYF.

V and J are TRBV5-4 and TRBJ2-7; possibly TRBD1 for D (7 bases). The V gene's germline CDR1 is SGHNT and CDR2 YYREEE (reference sequence). V was trimmed by 1 base and J by 0 bases, leaving 20 bases between them. This CDR3 is built from 18 residues. The CDR3 sequence: CASSLRPSNRGLSYEQYF. DNA of the CDR3: TGTGCCAGCAGCTTGAGACCCTCTAACAGGGGACTCTCCTACGAGCAGTACTTC. The variable domain in full, with the rest retrieved from reference TRBV5-4 and TRBJ2-7, is ETGVTQSPTHLIKTRGQQVTLRCSSQSGHNTVSWYQQALGQGPQFIFQYYREEENGRGNFPPRFSGLQFPNYSSELNVNALELDDSALYLCASSLRPSNRGLSYEQYFGPGTRLTVT.

The chain carries TRBV4-2 and TRBJ1-2; D gene unclear. The germline V gene encodes CDR1 LGHNA and CDR2 YNFKEQ. CDR3 length: 13 amino acids. Trimming cost V 2 bases and J 4 bases, with 8 bases left between them. This CDR3 is CASSQQSIYGYTF. CDR3 nucleotide sequence: TGTGCCAGCAGCCAACAGAGTATCTATGGCTACACCTTC.

V is TRBV7-8 and J is TRBJ1-1; D not resolved. Trimming left V 2 bases short and J 4 bases short, with 11 bases between. Germline V CDR1 and CDR2: SGHVS, FQNEAQ. The CDR3 length is 14 residues. DNA of the CDR3: TGTGCCAGCAGCTTACGGGAGAGGGTCACTGAAGCTTTCTTT. This codes for CASSLRERVTEAFF.

The chain carries TRBV6-5 and TRBJ1-5; TRBD1 agrees at 7 bases. The CDR3 has 15 amino acids. Trimming at V came to 6 bases and at J to 0 bases, leaving 5 bases not matched to a gene. Per germline, CDR1 MNHEY and CDR2 SVGAGI. The CDR3 bases are TGTGCCAGCAGGAAGACAGGGATTAGCAATCAGCCCCAGCATTTT. It encodes CASRKTGISNQPQHF.